A single sample is the source of the 27 T cell receptor beta chains below, sequenced in a study of shared clonotypes between healthy human individuals. The table came from immunoSEQ multiplex PCR; TCRdb's copy has only in-frame clones and leaves some out. In the table there are some 1 million clones, 65% to 75% of which are singletons. The sequencing sample was made of memory CD4+ T cells sorted from blood. Subset noted: CD45RA-negative fraction. These TCRs come from a man between 18 and 29 years old in good health.

The chain combines TRBV19 with TRBJ2-3; 7 positions match TRBD1. Trimming removed 6 bases from V and 0 bases from J; junction bases left unmatched: 6. This CDR3 has 15 residues. CDR1 and CDR2 (germline): LNHDA, SQIVND (reference sequence). CDR3 in amino acids: CASSQPGQSTDTQYF. In DNA form, the CDR3 reads TGTGCCAGTAGCCAACCGGGACAGAGCACAGATACGCAGTATTTT. The full variable domain, in which reference TRBV19 and TRBJ2-3 provide the parts outside the CDR3, is DGGITQSPKYLFRKEGQNVTLSCEQNLNHDAMYWYRQDPGQGLRLIYYSQIVNDFQKGDIAEGYSVSREKKESFPLTVTSAQKNPTAFYLCASSQPGQSTDTQYFGPGTRLTVL.

The chain combines TRBV5-4 with TRBJ2-3, with 15 bases that match TRBD2. Germline-derived CDR1 and CDR2 are SGHNT and YYREEE (reference sequence). The CDR3 sequence is 17 residues long. V lost 1 base and J lost 3; bases outside the gene matches: 3. CDR3 nucleotide sequence: TGTGCCAGCAGCTTGTATGGGACTAGCGGGGGGACAGATACGCAGTATTTT. This codes for CASSLYGTSGGTDTQYF.

The rearrangement joins TRBV19 to TRBJ1-6; D unresolved. Germline CDR1 and CDR2: LNHDA and SQIVND (reference sequence). Trimming took 4 bases from V and 10 from J, leaving 17 bases between them. This CDR3 has 15 residues. For the CDR3, the DNA is TGTGCCAGTAGTACCTTACTGGGATCGGGGTCACCCCTCCACTTT. Amino acid sequence: CASSTLLGSGSPLHF.

This clone was detected a few times. This chain joins TRBV2 and TRBJ1-6; TRBD1 matches 8 bases. The V gene's germline CDR1 is SNHLY and CDR2 FYNNEI. Trimming cost V 7 bases and J 9 bases; bases outside gene matches: 8. CDR3 length equals 14 residues. Here the CDR3 reads CASNPGQGFSPLHF. In nucleotides, the CDR3 is TGTGCCAGCAACCCTGGACAGGGATTTTCACCCCTCCACTTT.

The chain recombines TRBV5-1 with TRBJ2-1; D tentatively reads TRBD1 or TRBD2 (5 bases each). This CDR3 is 15 amino acids long. V shed 3 bases and J shed 6 bases, with 16 bases lying between them. Germline-derived CDR1 and CDR2 are SGHRS and YFSETQ. CDR3 sequence (DNA): TGCGCCAGCAGCTCAGGGACCCCTCGGGGCAATGAGCAGTTCTTC. Translated, it gives CASSSGTPRGNEQFF.

The V gene is TRBV5-6, the J gene TRBJ2-7; tentative D call: TRBD2 (5 bases). CDR1 is SGHDT and CDR2 is YYEEEE in the germline V gene. The CDR3 has 11 amino acids. The ends were cut back, 4 bases at V and 10 bases at J, with 12 bases in the middle. CDR3 in amino acids: CASSNVASQYF. The CDR3 DNA is TGTGCCAGCAGCAATGTAGCGTCTCAGTACTTC. Full variable domain (rest looked up from reference TRBV5-6 and TRBJ2-7): DAGVTQSPTHLIKTRGQQVTLRCSPKSGHDTVSWYQQALGQGPQFIFQYYEEEERQRGNFPDRFSGHQFPNYSSELNVNALLLGDSALYLCASSNVASQYFGPGTRLTVT.

This clone was detected only once. This rearrangement joins TRBV28 to TRBJ1-1; 8 bases align to TRBD1. J lost 0 bases, V lost 6 bases, and 6 bases had no gene match. In germline, CDR1 is MDHEN, CDR2 SYDVKM. CDR3 size: 15 residues. The CDR3 loop reads CASRPGGEVNTEAFF. As DNA, the CDR3 is TGTGCCAGCAGGCCAGGGGGCGAAGTGAACACTGAAGCTTTCTTT.

The chain employs TRBV5-1 and TRBJ2-3, with 7 positions matching TRBD2. The CDR3 is 14 amino acids. The trim removed 7 bases at V and 2 bases at J, leaving 7 bases unmatched. Germline CDR1 reads SGHRS; CDR2 reads YFSETQ. This CDR3 reads CASGEGSYTDTQYF. In DNA form, the CDR3 reads TGCGCCAGCGGGGAGGGGAGCTACACAGATACGCAGTATTTT.

This sequence joins TRBV5-1 and TRBJ1-5; TRBD1 aligns across 8 bases. The germline CDR1 and CDR2 sequences are SGHRS and YFSETQ. The CDR3 length is 16 residues. V was pared by 1 base and J by 1 base, with 4 bases of the junction left unmatched. The CDR3 DNA follows: TGCGCCAGCAGCTTGACAGGACAGGGCAGCAATCAGCCCCAGCATTTT. As protein: CASSLTGQGSNQPQHF.

Points on this clone: Other DNA sequences from this sample encode an identical CDR3 as well. J is TRBJ2-1 and V is TRBV7-2, with 9 bases fitting TRBD1. V was pared by 3 bases and J by 0 bases, with 0 bases of the junction left unmatched. The CDR3 has 15 residues. The germline V gene has CDR1 SGHTA and CDR2 FQGNSA. The CDR3 protein is CASSLDRGSYNEQFF. The CDR3 nucleotides read TGTGCCAGCAGCTTGGACAGGGGCTCCTACAATGAGCAGTTCTTC. Complete variable domain (other parts from reference TRBV7-2 and TRBJ2-1): GAGVSQSPSNKVTEKGKDVELRCDPISGHTALYWYRQSLGQGLEFLIYFQGNSAPDKSGLPSDRFSAERTGGSVSTLTIQRTQQEDSAVYLCASSLDRGSYNEQFFGPGTRLTVL.

The J gene is TRBJ1-6, the V gene TRBV4-3; perhaps TRBD1 as D (6 bases). Germline values: CDR1 LGHNA, CDR2 YSLEER. This CDR3 spans 18 amino acids. V lost 0 bases, J lost 9 bases, and 21 bases lay in between. In DNA form, the CDR3 reads TGCGCCAGCAGCCAAGATTGGGCGGGGGGCAGTGTGATTTCACCCCTCCACTTT. Its protein product is CASSQDWAGGSVISPLHF.

The chain joins TRBV5-1 to TRBJ2-1, with TRBD1 matching over 8 bases. The germline gives CDR1 SGHRS, CDR2 YFSETQ. V trimming: 0 bases; J trimming: 15 bases; junction bases outside the gene matches: 8. CDR3 length: 13 residues. The CDR3 DNA follows: TGCGCCAGCAGCTTGGGGGACAGGCCTATGTCGTTCTTC. Amino acid sequence: CASSLGDRPMSFF.

The chain employs TRBV10-2 and TRBJ2-5; the D gene is possibly TRBD1 (5 bases). The CDR3 spans 14 residues. V was trimmed by 2 bases and J by 5 bases, leaving 12 bases between them. In germline, CDR1 is WSHSY, CDR2 SAAADI. CDR3 nucleotide sequence: TGCGCCAGCAGTGAGCAGGGTGGAATGGAGACCCAGTACTTC. Encoded protein: CASSEQGGMETQYF.

V is TRBV7-2 and J is TRBJ1-5; D perhaps matches TRBD1 (5 bases). Trimming took off 1 base at V and 7 bases at J, with 20 bases between the two ends. This CDR3 comprises 17 residues. Germline CDR1 is SGHTA and CDR2 is FQGNSA. The DNA for the CDR3 is TGTGCCAGCAGCTTAGAGGCAGGGCTCGGTAATTGGCAGCCCCAGCATTTT. Residues: CASSLEAGLGNWQPQHF. Using reference TRBV7-2 and TRBJ1-5 for the parts outside the CDR3, the full variable domain is GAGVSQSPSNKVTEKGKDVELRCDPISGHTALYWYRQSLGQGLEFLIYFQGNSAPDKSGLPSDRFSAERTGGSVSTLTIQRTQQEDSAVYLCASSLEAGLGNWQPQHFGDGTRLSIL.

Of note for this clone: The same CDR3 can be traced to other DNA sequences in this sample. This sequence joins TRBV19 and TRBJ1-2, with TRBD1 matching 7 bases. This CDR3 region has 12 residues. Germline CDR1 reads LNHDA; CDR2 reads SQIVND (reference sequence). V was clipped by 6 bases and J by 2 bases; unmatched bases: 0. CDR3 coding DNA: TGTGCCAGTAGGACAGGGAACTATGGCTACACCTTC. Its protein product is CASRTGNYGYTF.

The rearrangement links TRBV10-1 to TRBJ2-7; possibly TRBD1 for D (6 bases). The CDR3 runs 15 residues. V lost 8 bases, J lost 3 bases, and 20 bases lay in between. Germline assignment: CDR1 WNHNN and CDR2 SYGVQD (reference sequence). The CDR3 region is CASPLEGTNIYEQYF. DNA for the CDR3: TGCGCCAGCCCTCTAGAAGGGACAAACATCTACGAGCAGTACTTC.

This chain uses TRBV5-1 with TRBJ2-7; 14 bases match TRBD2. The germline V gene encodes CDR1 SGHRS and CDR2 YFSETQ. The CDR3 extends over 18 amino acids. With V trimmed by 4 bases and J by 3 bases, 12 bases remained unmatched. CDR3 bases: TGCGCCAGCAGCCAAATTGCCTCCGGGACTAGCGGGAGCTACGAGCAGTACTTC. Amino acids: CASSQIASGTSGSYEQYF.

This clone has ten or more counts. The chain employs TRBV5-4 and TRBJ1-2, with 9 bases matching TRBD1. With 3 bases clipped from V and 6 bases from J, the junction kept 9 bases outside the gene matches. The CDR3 totals 15 residues. Germline CDR1 SGHNT, CDR2 YYREEE (reference sequence). As DNA, the CDR3 is TGTGCCAGCAGCTGGGACCCGACAGGGGGTGATGGCTACACCTTC. Encoded protein: CASSWDPTGGDGYTF.

The chain is built from TRBV19 and TRBJ1-3; D remains unclear. This CDR3 spans 14 amino acids. The V gene's germline CDR1 is LNHDA and CDR2 SQIVND (reference sequence). Trimming removed 8 bases from V and 3 bases from J, with 14 bases in between. CDR3 sequence (DNA): TGTGCCAGTTCACAGTCTTTCCTTGGAAACACCATATATTTT. The encoded protein is CASSQSFLGNTIYF.

Concerning this clone: Other DNA sequences in this sample translate to the same CDR3. The chain links TRBV7-2 to TRBJ2-6; D is ambiguous. The V end was cut by 5 bases, the J end by 0 bases, with 8 bases between. CDR1 is SGHTA, CDR2 FQGNSA, per germline. The CDR3 is made up of 15 amino acids. The CDR3 is CASSPRSSGANVLTF. CDR3 nucleotides: TGTGCCAGCAGCCCGCGCAGCTCTGGGGCCAACGTCCTGACTTTC.

The chain has TRBV10-2 and TRBJ2-1, with 10 positions matching TRBD2. CDR3 length: 14 amino acids. From germline, CDR1 is WSHSY and CDR2 SAAADI. V lost 4 bases and J lost 7; bases outside the gene matches: 4. CDR3 nucleotide sequence: TGCGCCAGCAGTGTCATACTAGCGGGAAATGAGCAGTTCTTC. It translates to CASSVILAGNEQFF.

The rearrangement joins TRBV29-1 to TRBJ1-2; D uncertain. V gave up 5 bases and J gave up 7 bases, with 11 bases separating them. This CDR3 comprises 11 residues. Germline V gives CDR1 SQVTM, CDR2 ANQGSEA. The CDR3 loop reads CSVSVRFGYTF. For the CDR3, the DNA is TGCAGCGTTTCCGTTAGATTTGGCTACACCTTC.

V usage is TRBV5-8 and J usage is TRBJ2-7; perhaps TRBD2 as D (6 bases). The CDR3 runs to 14 residues. Germline V gives CDR1 SGHTS, CDR2 YDEGEE. The V and J ends lost 2 bases and 3 bases respectively, with 12 bases between them. CDR3 region: CASSFLLAGYEQYF. In DNA form, the CDR3 reads TGTGCCAGCAGCTTTTTACTAGCCGGCTACGAGCAGTACTTC.

The chain has TRBV9 and TRBJ2-5, with D perhaps matching TRBD1 (5 bases). The CDR3 has 15 residues. With 0 bases removed from V and 4 bases from J, the gap between germline ends came to 13 bases. Germline V gene data show CDR1 as SGDLS and CDR2 as YYNGEE. As DNA, the CDR3 is TGTGCCAGCAGCGTAGCTACCAGGGCAGGAGAGACCCAGTACTTC. Its protein product is CASSVATRAGETQYF.

The chain uses TRBV5-4 and TRBJ2-1; perhaps TRBD1 as D (6 bases). This CDR3 has 15 amino acids. V dropped 2 bases and J dropped 4 bases, with 13 bases sitting between them. The germline V gene has CDR1 SGHNT and CDR2 YYREEE (reference sequence). The CDR3 loop reads CASSLTGFAYNEQFF. The CDR3 bases are TGTGCCAGCAGCTTAACAGGGTTTGCGTACAATGAGCAGTTCTTC.

This clone has a handful of counts. The chain joins TRBV30 to TRBJ1-2, with D hard to call. Looked up from germline, CDR1 is GTSNPN and CDR2 is SVGIG (reference sequence). The CDR3 is 12 amino acids. Trimming cost V 1 base and J 6 bases, with 9 bases left between them. The chain's CDR3 is CAWSGGRNGYTF. DNA for the CDR3: TGTGCCTGGAGTGGTGGGCGGAATGGCTACACCTTC. Full variable domain (outside the CDR3, taken from reference TRBV30 and TRBJ1-2): SQTIHQWPATLVQPVGSPLSLECTVEGTSNPNLYWYRQAAGRGLQLLFYSVGIGQISSEVPQNLSASRPQDRQFILSSKKLLLSDSGFYLCAWSGGRNGYTFGSGTRLTVV.

CDR3 sequence reads: CASSPYGQSYEQYF. The DNA for the CDR3 is TGTGCCAGCAGCCCCTATGGTCAATCCTACGAGCAGTACTTC. The chain recombines TRBV7-2 with TRBJ2-7; no clear D. CDR3 length: 14 amino acids. V was shortened by 5 bases and J by 1 base, with 12 bases between the two germline ends. Germline assignment: CDR1 SGHTA and CDR2 FQGNSA.